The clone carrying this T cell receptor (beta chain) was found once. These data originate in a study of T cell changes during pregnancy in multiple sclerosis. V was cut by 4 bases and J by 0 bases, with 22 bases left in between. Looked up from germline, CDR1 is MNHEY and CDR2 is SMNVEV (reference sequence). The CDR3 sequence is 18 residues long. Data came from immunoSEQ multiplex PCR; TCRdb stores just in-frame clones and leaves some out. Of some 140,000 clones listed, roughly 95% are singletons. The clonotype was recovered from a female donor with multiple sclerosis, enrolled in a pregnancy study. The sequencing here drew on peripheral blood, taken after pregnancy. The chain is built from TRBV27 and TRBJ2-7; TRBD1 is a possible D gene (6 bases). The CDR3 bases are TGTGCCAGCAGTTCACTAACAGGGATTGGGCTTACCTCCTACGAGCAGTACTTC. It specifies CASSSLTGIGLTSYEQYF.